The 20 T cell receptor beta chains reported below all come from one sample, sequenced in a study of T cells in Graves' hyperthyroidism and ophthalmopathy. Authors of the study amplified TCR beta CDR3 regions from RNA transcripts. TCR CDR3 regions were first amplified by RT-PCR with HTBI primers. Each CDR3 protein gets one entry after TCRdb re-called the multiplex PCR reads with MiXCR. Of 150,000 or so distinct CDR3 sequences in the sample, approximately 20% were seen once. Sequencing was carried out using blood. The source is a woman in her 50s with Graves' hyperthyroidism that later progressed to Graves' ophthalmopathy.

The DNA of the CDR3 is TGTGCCAGTAGCCCAGGGACGGTAAGCTTCTATGGCTACACCTTC. Its protein is CASSPGTVSFYGYTF. The J gene is TRBJ1-2, the V gene TRBV19, with D possibly TRBD1 on 5 matching bases. The CDR3 extends over 15 amino acids. Germline V CDR1 and CDR2: LNHDA, SQIVND (reference sequence). V lost 6 bases, J lost 4 bases, and 18 bases lay in between.

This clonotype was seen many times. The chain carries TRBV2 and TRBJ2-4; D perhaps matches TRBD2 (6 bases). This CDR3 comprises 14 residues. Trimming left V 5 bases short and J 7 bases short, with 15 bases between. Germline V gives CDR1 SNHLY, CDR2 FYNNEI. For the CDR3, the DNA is TGTGCCAGCAGTCTAGCGACAGTAACTAACATTCAGTACTTC. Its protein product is CASSLATVTNIQYF.

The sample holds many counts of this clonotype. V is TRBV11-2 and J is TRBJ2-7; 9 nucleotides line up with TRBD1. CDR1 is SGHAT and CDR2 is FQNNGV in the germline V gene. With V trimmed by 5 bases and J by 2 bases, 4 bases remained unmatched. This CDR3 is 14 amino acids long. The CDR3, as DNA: TGTGCCAGCAGCCCACAGGGGGCGACCTACGAGCAGTACTTC. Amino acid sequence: CASSPQGATYEQYF.

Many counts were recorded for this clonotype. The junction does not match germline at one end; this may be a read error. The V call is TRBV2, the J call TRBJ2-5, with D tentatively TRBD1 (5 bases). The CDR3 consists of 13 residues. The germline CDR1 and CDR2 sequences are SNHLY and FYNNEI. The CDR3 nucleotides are TGTGCCAGCGGAACAGGACATCAAGGGACCCAGTACTTC. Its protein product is CASGTGHQGTQYF.

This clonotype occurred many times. CDR3 in amino acids: CASSLTGTLTNEKLFF. CDR3 nucleotide sequence: TGTGCCAGCAGCTTGACAGGGACCCTAACTAATGAAAAACTGTTTTTT. The chain couples TRBV11-2 to TRBJ1-4; 7 positions agree with TRBD1. V shed 3 bases, J shed 1 base, and the junction held 5 bases outside the gene matches. Germline V gene sequence: CDR1 SGHAT, CDR2 FQNNGV. This CDR3 comprises 16 residues.

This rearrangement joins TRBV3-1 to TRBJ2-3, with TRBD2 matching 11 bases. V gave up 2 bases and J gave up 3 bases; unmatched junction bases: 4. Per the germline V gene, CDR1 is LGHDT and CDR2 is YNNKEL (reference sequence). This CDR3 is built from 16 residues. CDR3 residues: CASSQRTSGRTDTQYF. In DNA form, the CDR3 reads TGTGCCAGCAGCCAACGAACTAGCGGGAGAACAGATACGCAGTATTTT.

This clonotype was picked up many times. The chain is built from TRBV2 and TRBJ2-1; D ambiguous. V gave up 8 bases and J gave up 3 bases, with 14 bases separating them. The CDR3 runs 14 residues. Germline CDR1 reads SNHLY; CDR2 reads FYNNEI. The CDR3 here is CASGISSRYNEQFF. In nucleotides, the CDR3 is TGTGCCAGCGGGATAAGTAGTCGCTACAATGAGCAGTTCTTC. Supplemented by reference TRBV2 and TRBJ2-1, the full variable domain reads EPEVTQTPSHQVTQMGQEVILRCVPISNHLYFYWYRQILGQKVEFLVSFYNNEISEKSEIFDDQFSVERPDGSNFTLKIRSTKLEDSAMYFCASGISSRYNEQFFGPGTRLTVL.

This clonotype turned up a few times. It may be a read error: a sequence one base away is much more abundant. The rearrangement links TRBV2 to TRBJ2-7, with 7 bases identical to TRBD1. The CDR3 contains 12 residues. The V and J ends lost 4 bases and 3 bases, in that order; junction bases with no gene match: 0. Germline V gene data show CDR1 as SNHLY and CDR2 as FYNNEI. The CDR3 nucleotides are TGTGCCAGCAGTGGACAGGGCTACGAGCAGTACTTC. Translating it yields CASSGQGYEQYF.

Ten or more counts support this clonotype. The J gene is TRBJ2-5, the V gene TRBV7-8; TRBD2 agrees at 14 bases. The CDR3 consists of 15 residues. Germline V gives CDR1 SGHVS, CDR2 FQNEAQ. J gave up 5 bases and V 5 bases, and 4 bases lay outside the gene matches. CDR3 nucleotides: TGTGCCAGCAGCCCCCGACTAGCGGGGGGGGAGACCCAGTACTTC. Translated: CASSPRLAGGETQYF.

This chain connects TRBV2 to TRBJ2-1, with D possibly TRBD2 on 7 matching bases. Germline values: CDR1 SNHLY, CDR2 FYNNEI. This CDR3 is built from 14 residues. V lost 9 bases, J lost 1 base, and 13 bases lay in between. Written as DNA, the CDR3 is TGTGCCAGGGGGGGCGGGGGTTCCTACAATGAGCAGTTCTTC. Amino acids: CARGGGGSYNEQFF.

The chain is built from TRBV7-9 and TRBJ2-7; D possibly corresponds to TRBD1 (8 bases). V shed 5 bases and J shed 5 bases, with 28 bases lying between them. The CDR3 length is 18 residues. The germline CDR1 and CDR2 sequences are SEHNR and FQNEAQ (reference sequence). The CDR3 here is CASSNRGAGTGVLHEQYF. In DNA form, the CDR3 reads TGTGCCAGCAGCAACCGGGGAGCGGGGACAGGTGTTCTCCACGAGCAGTACTTC.

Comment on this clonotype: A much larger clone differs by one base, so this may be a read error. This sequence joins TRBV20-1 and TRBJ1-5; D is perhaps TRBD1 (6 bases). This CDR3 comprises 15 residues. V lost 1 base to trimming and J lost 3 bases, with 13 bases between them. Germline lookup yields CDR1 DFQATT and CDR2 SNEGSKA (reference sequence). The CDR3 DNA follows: TGCAGTGCTAGAGGTCTCCGGGACAACAATCAGCCCCAGCATTTT. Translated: CSARGLRDNNQPQHF.

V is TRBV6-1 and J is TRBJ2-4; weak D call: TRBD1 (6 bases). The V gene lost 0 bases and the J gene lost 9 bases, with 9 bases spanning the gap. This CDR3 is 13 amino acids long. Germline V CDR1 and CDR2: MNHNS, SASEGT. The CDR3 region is CASSEADRSIQYF. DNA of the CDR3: TGTGCCAGCAGTGAAGCTGACAGGTCCATTCAGTACTTC.

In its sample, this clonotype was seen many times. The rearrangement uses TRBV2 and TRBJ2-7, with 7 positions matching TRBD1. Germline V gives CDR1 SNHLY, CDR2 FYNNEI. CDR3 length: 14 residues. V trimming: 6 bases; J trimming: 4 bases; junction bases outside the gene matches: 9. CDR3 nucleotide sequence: TGTGCCAGCAGCCTCGGGACAGTCAATTACGAGCAGTACTTC. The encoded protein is CASSLGTVNYEQYF.

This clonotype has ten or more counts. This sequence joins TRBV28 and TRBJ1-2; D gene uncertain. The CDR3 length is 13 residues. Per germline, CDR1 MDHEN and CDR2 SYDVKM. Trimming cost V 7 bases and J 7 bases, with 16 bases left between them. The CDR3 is CASTLVPLGGYTF. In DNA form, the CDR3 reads TGTGCCAGCACCCTGGTTCCCCTAGGTGGCTACACCTTC.

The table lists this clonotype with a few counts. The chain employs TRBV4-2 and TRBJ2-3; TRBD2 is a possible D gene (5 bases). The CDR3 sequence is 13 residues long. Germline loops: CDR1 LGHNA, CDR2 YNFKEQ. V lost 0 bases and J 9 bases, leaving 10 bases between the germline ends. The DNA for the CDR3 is TGTGCCAGCAGCCAAGATCAACTAGAGACGCAGTATTTT. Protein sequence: CASSQDQLETQYF.

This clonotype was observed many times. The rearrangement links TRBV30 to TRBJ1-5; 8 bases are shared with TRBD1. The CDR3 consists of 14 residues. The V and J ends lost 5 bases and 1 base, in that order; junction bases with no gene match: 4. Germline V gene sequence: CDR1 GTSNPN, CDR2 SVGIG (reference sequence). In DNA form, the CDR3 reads TGTGCCTGGCGACAGGGGATGAGCAATCAGCCCCAGCATTTT. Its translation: CAWRQGMSNQPQHF.

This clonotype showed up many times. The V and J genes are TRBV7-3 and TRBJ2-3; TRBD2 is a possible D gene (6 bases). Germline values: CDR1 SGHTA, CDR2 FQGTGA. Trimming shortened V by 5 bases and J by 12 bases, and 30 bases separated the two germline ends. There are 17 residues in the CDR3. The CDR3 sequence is CASSRTGTSSPPPIQYF. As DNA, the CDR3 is TGTGCCAGCAGCCGTACCGGGACTTCCTCTCCCCCCCCAATCCAGTATTTT.

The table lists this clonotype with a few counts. The CDR3 loop is CASSPAGSAEAFF. The CDR3 DNA sequence: TGTGCCAGCTCACCAGCGGGATCGGCTGAAGCTTTCTTT. The chain is built from TRBV18 and TRBJ1-1; D gene unclear. The CDR3 is 13 residues long. Germline CDR1 reads KGHSH; CDR2 reads LQKENI. The V gene lost 2 bases and the J gene lost 6 bases, with 10 bases spanning the gap. The full variable domain, in which reference TRBV18 and TRBJ1-1 provide the parts outside the CDR3, is NAGVMQNPRHLVRRRGQEARLRCSPMKGHSHVYWYRQLPEEGLKFMVYLQKENIIDESGMPKERFSAEFPKEGPSILRIQQVVRGDSAAYFCASSPAGSAEAFFGQGTRLTVV.

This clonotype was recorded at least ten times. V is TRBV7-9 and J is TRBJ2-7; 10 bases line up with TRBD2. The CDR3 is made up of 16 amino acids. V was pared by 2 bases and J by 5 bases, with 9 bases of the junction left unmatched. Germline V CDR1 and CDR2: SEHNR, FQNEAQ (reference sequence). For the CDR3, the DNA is TGTGCCAGCAGCTTAATTGTAGCGGGAGGACGTGACGAGCAGTACTTC. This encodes CASSLIVAGGRDEQYF.